This paragraph covers one T cell receptor (beta chain) sequence. Cohorts were assigned according to the clinical history that participants reported. This specimen belongs to a study of blood T cell repertoires in COVID-19. About the research overall: Sites across the United States, Italy and Spain contributed samples from acute and convalescent COVID-19. Nucleic acid was either cDNA or gDNA, and it came from T cells, B-cell-depleted T cells, or PBMCs.

V lost 5 bases and J lost 2, with 8 bases in between. This CDR3 region has 12 residues. CDR1 is GTSNPN, CDR2 SVGIG, per germline (reference sequence). Sequencing used immunoSEQ multiplex PCR; TCRdb keeps in-frame clones, though not all of them. The table has about 200,000 clones, around 86% seen once. This clonotype was obtained from a man aged 35-49 years with acute COVID-19. Specimen: PBMCs or T cells enriched from blood (not recorded which). This chain uses TRBV30 with TRBJ2-3; a possible D gene is TRBD1 (5 bases). The CDR3 DNA sequence: TGTGCCTGGGACAGATACACAGATACGCAGTATTTT. Amino acids: CAWDRYTDTQYF.